Listed below are T cell receptor beta chains from one sample, sequenced in a study of T cell responses to AZD1222 COVID-19 vaccine. The assay was immunoSEQ multiplex PCR, and TCRdb's table has in-frame clones only and misses some. The data show some 160,000 clones, approximately 90% seen once. This material consisted of peripheral blood, taken 28 days after the second AZD1222 dose. The receptor set was obtained from an adult who received the AZD1222 COVID-19 vaccine. Both conserved end residues are part of each CDR3. Each record gives: D gene, V gene, clone size, J gene, CDR3 protein, CDR3 DNA. D genes are given only for firm matches. A clone size is listed for some rows: how often the clone was seen (once, few, many), or a class if it is expanded.

-	TRBV30	-	TRBJ2-5	CAWSAQQETQYF	TGTGCCTGGAGTGCCCAGCAAGAGACCCAGTACTTC
TRBD1	TRBV19	few	TRBJ1-6	CASSIGDRINSPLHF	TGTGCCAGTAGTATAGGGGACAGGATCAATTCACCCCTCCACTTT
-	TRBV5-4	-	TRBJ1-1	CASSSPQGRDTEAFF	TGTGCCAGCAGCTCACCTCAGGGTCGTGACACTGAAGCTTTCTTT
-	TRBV4-1	-	TRBJ2-1	CASSQVSRNEQFF	TGCGCCAGCAGCCAAGTCTCTCGGAATGAGCAGTTCTTC
TRBD2	TRBV6-5	once	TRBJ2-7	CASKGPGGPYEQYF	TGTGCCAGCAAAGGGCCGGGGGGGCCTTACGAGCAGTACTTC
-	TRBV6-5	-	TRBJ1-1	CASRILGTLEAFF	TGTGCCAGCAGGATCCTTGGGACTCTTGAAGCTTTCTTT
-	TRBV7-2	-	TRBJ1-2	CASSLAWGRGYTF	TGTGCCAGCAGCTTAGCCTGGGGACGGGGCTACACCTTC
-	TRBV6-1	-	TRBJ1-3	CASSEHFNRVTGNTIYF	TGTGCCAGCAGTGAACACTTTAACAGGGTCACTGGAAACACCATATATTTT
-	TRBV7-6	once	TRBJ1-1	CASRPRTADEAFF	TGTGCCAGCAGGCCCCGGACAGCCGATGAAGCTTTCTTT
-	TRBV5-4	-	TRBJ1-2	CASRSFRGKSYGYTF	TGTGCCAGCAGGTCGTTTCGGGGCAAAAGCTATGGCTACACCTTC
-	TRBV11-3	-	TRBJ2-5	CASSLAPVGEETQYF	TGTGCCAGCAGCTTAGCTCCGGTGGGGGAGGAGACCCAGTACTTC
TRBD1	TRBV15	-	TRBJ2-2	CATSSGTGPTGELFF	TGTGCCACCAGCTCGGGGACAGGCCCAACCGGGGAGCTGTTTTTT
-	TRBV21-1	-	TRBJ1-2	CASSKGPEGYTF	TGTGCCAGCAGCAAAGGACCTGAAGGCTACACCTTC
-	TRBV10-1	few	TRBJ2-7	CASSEQVGLTGLSYEQYF	TGCGCCAGCAGTGAGCAGGTCGGATTAACAGGACTTTCCTACGAGCAGTACTTC
-	TRBV19	-	TRBJ2-2	CASSMEGAISGELFF	TGTGCCAGTAGTATGGAGGGGGCGATTTCCGGGGAGCTGTTTTTT
-	TRBV25-1	-	TRBJ1-2	CASSAVRDGYTF	TGTGCCAGCAGTGCCGTGCGGGATGGCTACACCTTC
-	TRBV5-4	-	TRBJ2-1	CASSFPPYNEQFF	TGTGCCAGCAGCTTCCCCCCATACAATGAGCAGTTCTTC
-	TRBV19	-	TRBJ1-5	CASSIGRAQPQHF	TGTGCCAGTAGTATTGGGAGGGCTCAGCCCCAGCATTTT
-	TRBV5-4	once	TRBJ2-3	CASSTPGGTDTQYF	TGTGCCAGCTCCACCCCAGGGGGCACAGATACGCAGTATTTT
-	TRBV7-2	-	TRBJ2-7	CASRFHDSYEQYF	TGTGCCAGCAGGTTCCACGACAGCTACGAGCAGTACTTC
-	TRBV7-9	once	TRBJ2-1	CASSLIGSYNEQFF	TGTGCCAGCAGCTTAATTGGCTCCTACAATGAGCAGTTCTTC
-	TRBV18	-	TRBJ1-4	CASSPYPNLAGPNEKLFF	TGTGCCAGCTCACCATACCCGAACTTGGCAGGGCCTAATGAAAAACTGTTTTTT
TRBD2	TRBV4-3	-	TRBJ2-7	CASSQVWAIRGDEQYF	TGCGCCAGCAGCCAAGTCTGGGCCATCCGGGGGGACGAGCAGTACTTC
-	TRBV7-9	-	TRBJ2-2	CASSPWFGTGELFF	TGTGCCAGCAGCCCCTGGTTTGGCACCGGGGAGCTGTTTTTT
-	TRBV6-5	-	TRBJ1-2	CASRGSVSYGYTF	TGTGCCAGCAGAGGAAGCGTTAGCTATGGCTACACCTTC
TRBD2	TRBV18	-	TRBJ2-1	CASSPSGTSGGEQFF	TGTGCCAGCTCACCTTCCGGGACTAGCGGGGGTGAGCAGTTCTTC
TRBD1	TRBV3-1/TRBV3-2	-	TRBJ1-1	CASSRDRVNTEAFF	TGTGCCAGCAGCCGCGACAGGGTGAACACTGAAGCTTTCTTT
-	TRBV5-1	few	TRBJ2-7	CASSLQSSSSYEQYF	TGCGCCAGCAGCTTACAGTCATCGTCCTCCTACGAGCAGTACTTC
TRBD2	TRBV6-5	-	TRBJ2-7	CASGGGSYEQYF	TGTGCCAGCGGGGGAGGGAGCTACGAGCAGTACTTC
TRBD2	TRBV19	-	TRBJ2-3	CASRPRPSRGVTDTQYF	TGTGCCAGTAGACCGAGGCCCTCACGGGGGGTCACAGATACGCAGTATTTT
-	TRBV5-1	-	TRBJ1-1	CASSLSTGNTEAFF	TGCGCCAGCAGCCTTTCGACGGGGAACACTGAAGCTTTCTTT
-	TRBV10-3	-	TRBJ2-7	CAISESGLVAYEQYF	TGTGCCATCAGTGAGTCAGGGTTGGTCGCCTACGAGCAGTACTTC
-	TRBV19	-	TRBJ1-5	CASSIVPGRKDQPQHF	TGTGCCAGTAGTATAGTGCCAGGGCGTAAAGATCAGCCCCAGCATTTT
-	TRBV13	-	TRBJ2-1	CASSPSGTHRGFF	TGTGCCAGCAGCCCCTCGGGGACACACCGAGGGTTCTTC
-	TRBV9	-	TRBJ2-2	CASSEGTKPGELFF	TGTGCCAGCAGCGAGGGGACAAAACCCGGGGAGCTGTTTTTT
TRBD1	TRBV10-2	-	TRBJ1-3	CASGGQGYGNTIYF	TGCGCCAGCGGGGGACAGGGTTATGGAAACACCATATATTTT
-	TRBV4-1	once	TRBJ1-2	CASSQERIYGYTF	TGCGCCAGCAGCCAAGAGCGTATCTATGGCTACACCTTC
-	TRBV7-8	-	TRBJ1-5	CASSLPGRDNQPQHF	TGTGCCAGCAGCTTACCCGGCAGAGACAATCAGCCCCAGCATTTT
TRBD2	TRBV9	-	TRBJ2-3	CASSVDGGAADTQYF	TGTGCCAGCAGCGTAGACGGGGGGGCCGCAGATACGCAGTATTTT
-	TRBV6-1	-	TRBJ2-1	CASSEVSGTTGEQFF	TGTGCCAGCAGTGAAGTATCCGGGACAACGGGTGAGCAGTTCTTC
-	TRBV2	-	TRBJ1-5	CASRRESNQPQHF	TGTGCCAGCAGGAGAGAAAGCAATCAGCCCCAGCATTTT
-	TRBV15	-	TRBJ1-1	CATSRIGAGNTEAFF	TGTGCCACCAGCAGAATTGGGGCGGGGAACACTGAAGCTTTCTTT
TRBD1	TRBV30	-	TRBJ1-3	CAWRGGQGRNTIYF	TGTGCCTGGAGGGGGGGACAGGGACGAAACACCATATATTTT
-	TRBV19	-	TRBJ1-1	CASSLSWRANTEAFF	TGTGCCAGTAGTTTATCGTGGCGGGCCAACACTGAAGCTTTCTTT
TRBD1	TRBV29-1	-	TRBJ2-5	CSHRGTGLETQYF	TGCAGCCATAGGGGGACAGGGTTGGAGACCCAGTACTTC
-	TRBV19	-	TRBJ2-1	CASSMVGTYSSYNEQFF	TGTGCCAGTAGTATGGTAGGCACCTACAGCTCCTACAATGAGCAGTTCTTC
-	TRBV7-9	-	TRBJ1-3	CASSLEGGSGNTIYF	TGTGCCAGCAGCTTAGAGGGGGGCTCTGGAAACACCATATATTTT
TRBD1	TRBV19	-	TRBJ1-6	CASTLFGQGRGNSPLHF	TGTGCCAGTACCCTCTTCGGACAGGGTAGGGGTAATTCACCCCTCCACTTT